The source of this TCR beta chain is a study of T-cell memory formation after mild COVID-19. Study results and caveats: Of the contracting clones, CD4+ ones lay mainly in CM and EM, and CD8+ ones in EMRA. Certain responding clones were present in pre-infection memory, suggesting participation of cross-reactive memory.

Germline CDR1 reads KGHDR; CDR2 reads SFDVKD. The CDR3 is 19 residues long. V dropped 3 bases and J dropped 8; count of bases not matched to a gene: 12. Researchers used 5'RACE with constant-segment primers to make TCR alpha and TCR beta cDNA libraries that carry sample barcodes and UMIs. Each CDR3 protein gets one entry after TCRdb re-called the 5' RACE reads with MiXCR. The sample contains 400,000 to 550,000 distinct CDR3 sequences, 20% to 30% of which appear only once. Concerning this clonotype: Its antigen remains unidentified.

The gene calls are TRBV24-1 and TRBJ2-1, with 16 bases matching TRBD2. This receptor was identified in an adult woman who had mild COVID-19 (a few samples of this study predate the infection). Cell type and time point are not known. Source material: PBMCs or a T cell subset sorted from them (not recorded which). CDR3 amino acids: CATSDQTAGTSGRAYEQFF. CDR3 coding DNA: TGTGCCACCAGTGATCAGACCGCCGGGACTAGCGGGAGGGCCTATGAGCAGTTCTTC.